The 4 T cell receptor beta chains in this list originate from one sample, sequenced in a study of metastatic and nonmetastatic thyroid tumors. Thyroid surgery was performed in patients who had received no treatment beforehand. TCRdb ran MiXCR on the PCR reads. The sample carries fewer than 40,000 clones, almost 30% recorded once. Sequences were obtained from blood. The source of these receptors is a female donor with papillary thyroid cancer or a benign thyroid nodule (not recorded which). Some clones in this sample may be carry-over from other donors' samples.

This clone was observed a few times. The rearrangement links TRBV10-2 to TRBJ1-6; no definite D call. The V and J ends lost 6 bases and 6 bases respectively, with 9 bases between them. The CDR3 runs 13 residues. CDR1 is WSHSY, CDR2 SAAADI, per germline. CDR3 amino acids: CASRFQSNSPLHF. The CDR3, as DNA: TGCGCCAGCAGGTTCCAGAGTAATTCACCCCTCCACTTT.

This clone was seen only a few times. The J gene is TRBJ1-2, the V gene TRBV2; D is possibly TRBD1 (6 bases). Germline CDR1 SNHLY, CDR2 FYNNEI. V lost 11 bases, J lost 1 base, and 14 bases lay in between. This CDR3 comprises 13 residues. CDR3 DNA: TGTGCCGGAGAGGGGGGCGATAACTATGGCTACACCTTC. It specifies CAGEGGDNYGYTF.

This clone was seen ten or more times. The chain recombines TRBV20-1 with TRBJ2-5; possibly TRBD2 for D (6 bases). The V gene's germline CDR1 is DFQATT and CDR2 SNEGSKA (reference sequence). The CDR3 contains 14 residues. The germline V and J ends were trimmed by 0 bases and 5 bases, with 13 bases remaining between them. CDR3 DNA sequence: TGCAGTGCTAGAGATTTGGGGGAGGTGGAGACCCAGTACTTC. Protein product: CSARDLGEVETQYF.

This clone was observed a handful of times. The V gene is TRBV10-1, the J gene TRBJ1-2; possibly TRBD1 for D (6 bases). Germline V gene data show CDR1 as WNHNN and CDR2 as SYGVQD (reference sequence). Trimming stripped 4 bases from V and 4 bases from J, with 10 bases between. CDR3 length: 13 amino acids. Here the CDR3 reads CASSASRGYGYTF. The DNA of the CDR3 is TGCGCCAGCAGTGCTAGCAGGGGCTATGGCTACACCTTC.